The 23 T cell receptor beta chains presented below share a single source sample, sequenced in a study of Tregs in tolerant kidney transplant recipients. Clones were read by immunoSEQ multiplex PCR, and TCRdb kept only the in-frame ones, dropping some. The sample has tens of thousands of clones; over 75% are singletons. Related graft donors supplied nonmyeloablative bone marrow transplants, and mixed chimerism was transient. Sequenced material: CD4+ T cells from blood (PBMCs), taken 24 months after the transplant. These receptors were collected from a human patient who received a combined kidney and bone marrow transplant. These T cells may partly come from the graft donor.

The chain carries TRBV7-8 and TRBJ2-1; no definite D call. The germline CDR1 and CDR2 sequences are SGHVS and FQNEAQ. The CDR3 runs to 15 residues. With 3 bases removed from V and 4 bases from J, the gap between germline ends came to 13 bases. CDR3 nucleotides: TGTGCCAGCAGCTTGACACAGTTCCCTTACAATGAGCAGTTCTTC. Its protein is CASSLTQFPYNEQFF.

DNA of the CDR3: TGTGCCAGCAGTGAAGAGGGCAGGGGGGCAGCATCTAATGAAAAACTGTTTTTT. Protein sequence: CASSEEGRGAASNEKLFF. The chain links TRBV2 to TRBJ1-4; 7 bases are a match to TRBD1. The CDR3 is made up of 18 amino acids. Germline trimming cut 1 base from V and 3 bases from J; bases unmatched to any gene: 11. The germline gives CDR1 SNHLY, CDR2 FYNNEI.

V and J are TRBV25-1 and TRBJ1-6; D might be TRBD1 (5 bases). This CDR3 region has 13 residues. V was pared by 2 bases and J by 9 bases, with 8 bases between. Germline V lookup: CDR1 MGHDK, CDR2 SYGVNS. The CDR3 bases are TGTGCCAGCAGTGAAATTCAGGGTTCACCCCTCCACTTT. This translates into CASSEIQGSPLHF.

The J gene is TRBJ1-5, the V gene TRBV4-1, with D maybe TRBD1 (5 bases). The V and J ends lost 3 bases and 0 bases respectively, with 15 bases between them. Germline-derived CDR1 and CDR2 are MGHRA and YSYEKL. This CDR3 is 17 amino acids long. The CDR3 sequence is CASSHDGGGYSNQPQHF. In DNA, the CDR3 is TGCGCCAGCAGCCACGACGGCGGGGGATATAGCAATCAGCCCCAGCATTTT.

The V call is TRBV5-4, the J call TRBJ2-5, with TRBD2 matching 7 bases. Germline V CDR1 and CDR2: SGHNT, YYREEE (reference sequence). The CDR3 spans 14 residues. Losses at the gene ends were 4 bases for V and 4 bases for J; bases not matched to a gene: 7. In DNA, the CDR3 is TGTGCCAGCAGCCTGAAGCGGGGACTAGAGACCCAGTACTTC. The encoded protein is CASSLKRGLETQYF.

This clone was found once. The chain combines TRBV6-1 with TRBJ2-1, with TRBD2 identical over 12 bases. Germline V CDR1 and CDR2: MNHNS, SASEGT. V lost 8 bases to trimming and J lost 6 bases; unmatched junction nucleotides: 8. This CDR3 comprises 15 residues. This CDR3 is CASGGLAGTANEQFF. The CDR3 bases are TGTGCCAGCGGCGGACTAGCGGGGACGGCCAATGAGCAGTTCTTC.

The rearrangement joins TRBV11-3 to TRBJ2-1; TRBD2 matches 7 bases. Per the germline V gene, CDR1 is SGHNT and CDR2 is YENEEA. This CDR3 has 16 amino acids. The V and J ends lost 0 bases and 4 bases, in that order; junction bases with no gene match: 6. CDR3 amino acids: CASSLDGGGGYNEQFF. CDR3 nucleotides: TGTGCCAGCAGCTTAGATGGTGGCGGGGGATACAATGAGCAGTTCTTC.

The chain carries TRBV6-6 and TRBJ1-6; TRBD1 matches 9 bases. After removal of 2 bases from V and 9 bases from J, the junction contained 8 bases not matched to a gene. This CDR3 is 16 amino acids long. The germline gives CDR1 MNHNY, CDR2 SVGAGI (reference sequence). As DNA, the CDR3 is TGTGCCAGCAGTTACGTCCAGACAGGGGGGGGTTCACCCCTCCACTTT. It translates to CASSYVQTGGGSPLHF.

V and J are TRBV10-1 and TRBJ2-1, with TRBD2 matching over 12 bases. Trimming cost V 4 bases and J 4 bases; bases outside gene matches: 5. The CDR3 is 16 residues long. Germline CDR1 WNHNN, CDR2 SYGVQD (reference sequence). The CDR3 sequence is CASSVGLAGKYNEQFF. The DNA for the CDR3 is TGCGCCAGCAGTGTCGGACTAGCGGGAAAATACAATGAGCAGTTCTTC.

This clone showed up just a few times. The rearrangement joins TRBV5-6 to TRBJ2-1; 11 bases fit TRBD2. CDR3 length equals 16 residues. Looked up from germline, CDR1 is SGHDT and CDR2 is YYEEEE. After removal of 0 bases from V and 4 bases from J, the junction contained 3 bases not matched to a gene. CDR3 nucleotides: TGTGCCAGCAGCTTGGTACTAGCGGGAGAGTACAATGAGCAGTTCTTC. As protein: CASSLVLAGEYNEQFF.

V usage is TRBV5-1 and J usage is TRBJ2-7; possibly TRBD1 for D (6 bases). Germline-derived CDR1 and CDR2 are SGHRS and YFSETQ. There are 14 residues in the CDR3. Between the trimmed V and J ends, which lost 10 bases and 3 bases, there was a span of 20 bases. Here the CDR3 reads CASSGTLLGYEQYF. The CDR3 bases are TGCGCCTCCTCCGGGACACTTTTGGGCTACGAGCAGTACTTC.

This chain uses TRBV7-8 with TRBJ1-1; 9 nucleotides line up with TRBD1. Germline V gives CDR1 SGHVS, CDR2 FQNEAQ. V lost 5 bases to trimming and J lost 4 bases; unmatched junction nucleotides: 20. The CDR3 runs to 19 residues. Here the CDR3 reads CASSPNKPGTGWRGTEAFF. The CDR3 DNA reads as TGTGCCAGCAGCCCCAATAAGCCCGGGACAGGGTGGAGGGGCACTGAAGCTTTCTTT.

J is TRBJ2-7 and V is TRBV2; 7 bases map to TRBD1. J lost 0 bases, V lost 5 bases, and 7 bases had no gene match. This CDR3 is 15 amino acids long. From germline, CDR1 is SNHLY and CDR2 FYNNEI. The CDR3 coding sequence is TGTGCCAGCAGTTCTGGACAGGTTATCTCCTACGAGCAGTACTTC. It codes for CASSSGQVISYEQYF.

Here the CDR3 reads CASSNRQGAKVNSPLHF. The CDR3 DNA reads as TGTGCCAGCAGCAACAGACAGGGGGCGAAGGTTAATTCACCCCTCCACTTT. The chain uses TRBV11-2 and TRBJ1-6; TRBD1 matches 10 bases. J lost 6 bases, V lost 5 bases, and 10 bases had no gene match. The CDR3 loop spans 17 amino acids. Germline lookup yields CDR1 SGHAT and CDR2 FQNNGV.

The chain recombines TRBV30 with TRBJ1-2; 8 bases fit TRBD1. Germline V gives CDR1 GTSNPN, CDR2 SVGIG (reference sequence). V lost 1 base, J lost 8 bases, and 9 bases stayed unmatched. The CDR3 has 14 residues. DNA of the CDR3: TGTGCCTGGAGTGCAGGGGGCATAGGAAACGGCTACACCTTC. Protein: CAWSAGGIGNGYTF.

V usage is TRBV5-1 and J usage is TRBJ2-2; D remains ambiguous. CDR1 is SGHRS, CDR2 YFSETQ, per germline. CDR3 length: 12 residues. V was clipped by 4 bases and J by 9 bases, with 10 bases between them. Written as DNA, the CDR3 is TGCGCCAGCAGCCTCTCGGAGCGGGAGCTGTTTTTT. Amino acid sequence: CASSLSERELFF. The entire variable domain, with the rest obtained from reference TRBV5-1 and TRBJ2-2, is as follows: KAGVTQTPRYLIKTRGQQVTLSCSPISGHRSVSWYQQTPGQGLQFLFEYFSETQRNKGNFPGRFSGRQFSNSRSEMNVSTLELGDSALYLCASSLSERELFFGEGSRLTVL.

V and J are TRBV29-1 and TRBJ2-2; a weak D match, TRBD1 (5 bases). From germline, CDR1 is SQVTM and CDR2 ANQGSEA. The V gene lost 7 bases and the J gene lost 1 base, with 16 bases spanning the gap. The CDR3 runs 15 residues. The CDR3 loop is CSGGPDKRNTGELFF. The CDR3 bases are TGCAGCGGCGGCCCGGACAAGAGGAACACCGGGGAGCTGTTTTTT.

The V gene is TRBV5-1, the J gene TRBJ1-5; 8 bases align to TRBD1. The CDR3 contains 17 residues. V was clipped by 1 base and J by 0 bases; unmatched bases: 6. CDR1 and CDR2 from the germline V gene are SGHRS and YFSETQ. Written as DNA, the CDR3 is TGCGCCAGCAGCTTGACAGGGGGGCCTTATAGCAATCAGCCCCAGCATTTT. It translates to CASSLTGGPYSNQPQHF.

The chain couples TRBV5-4 to TRBJ2-3; D is ambiguous. Trimming removed 3 bases at V and 1 base at J, with 12 bases between. This CDR3 is 15 amino acids long. Germline lookup yields CDR1 SGHNT and CDR2 YYREEE (reference sequence). CDR3 nucleotides: TGTGCCAGCAGCTCCGAAGGCCAGGGCACAGATACGCAGTATTTT. It translates to CASSSEGQGTDTQYF.

This chain uses TRBV5-4 with TRBJ2-7; TRBD2 aligns across 12 bases. CDR3 length: 17 amino acids. With V trimmed by 4 bases and J by 6 bases, 14 bases remained unmatched. The germline CDR1 and CDR2 sequences are SGHNT and YYREEE (reference sequence). CDR3: CASSAPTSGRPGTEQYF. The CDR3 coding sequence is TGTGCCAGCAGCGCCCCGACTAGCGGGAGACCAGGAACCGAGCAGTACTTC.

This clone has just one count. Here the CDR3 reads CAMYRVCNQPQHF. CDR3 coding DNA: TGTGCCATGTACAGGGTTTGCAATCAGCCCCAGCATTTT. V is TRBV6-4 and J is TRBJ1-5, with a possible D match to TRBD1 (6 bases). CDR3 length equals 13 residues. Looked up from germline, CDR1 is MRHNA and CDR2 is SNTAGT. The V end was cut by 10 bases, the J end by 2 bases, with 12 bases between.

The CDR3 nucleotides are TGTGCCAGCTCGGGGGGGGGTGAAGCTTTCTTT. Translated: CASSGGGEAFF. The J gene is TRBJ1-1, the V gene TRBV18; D might be TRBD1 (5 bases). Germline values: CDR1 KGHSH, CDR2 LQKENI. This CDR3 comprises 11 residues. The V end was cut by 6 bases, the J end by 7 bases, with 9 bases between.

The V and J genes are TRBV19 and TRBJ2-7; TRBD1 might be the D (5 bases). Germline V gene data show CDR1 as LNHDA and CDR2 as SQIVND (reference sequence). The CDR3 is made up of 13 amino acids. Between the trimmed V and J ends, which lost 6 bases and 1 base, there was a span of 10 bases. CDR3 DNA: TGTGCCAGTAGCAAGACAGCGTCCTACGAGCAGTACTTC. Amino acids: CASSKTASYEQYF.